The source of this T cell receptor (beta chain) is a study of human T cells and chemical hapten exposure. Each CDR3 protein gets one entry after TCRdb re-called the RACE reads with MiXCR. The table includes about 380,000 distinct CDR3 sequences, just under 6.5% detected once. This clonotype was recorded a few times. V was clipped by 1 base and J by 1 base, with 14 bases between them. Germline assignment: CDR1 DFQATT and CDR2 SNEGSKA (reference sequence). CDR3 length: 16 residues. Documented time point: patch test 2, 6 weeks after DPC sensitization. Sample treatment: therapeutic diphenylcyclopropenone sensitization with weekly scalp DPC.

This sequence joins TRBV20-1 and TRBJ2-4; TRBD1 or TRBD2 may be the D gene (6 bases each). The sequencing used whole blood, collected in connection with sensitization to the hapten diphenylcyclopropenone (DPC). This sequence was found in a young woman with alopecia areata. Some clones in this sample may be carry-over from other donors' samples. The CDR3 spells CSARALPGAAKNIQYF. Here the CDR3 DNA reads TGCAGTGCTAGAGCGCTTCCGGGGGCGGCCAAAAACATTCAGTACTTC.